This T cell receptor beta chain was captured in a study of T cell responses to AZD1222 COVID-19 vaccine (dated by TCRdb to the early 2020s). Broadly, across the study: AZD1222 recipients given second doses at about 4 weeks or at about 12 weeks were pooled, since spike-specific TCR depth and breadth were not found to differ between the two schedules. Trial participants were enrolled by age into 18-55, 56-69 and 70-plus year subgroups, with approximately 150, 28 and 58 TCR-sequenced participants respectively. TCR sequencing was performed for 230 to 250 trial participants, of whom around 200 were given two doses of AZD1222 and around 25 were given two doses of MenACWY control vaccine. Overall results and qualifications from the work: In the small 56-69-year group, the increase in depth fell short of significance, most likely because of low power. Most participants were white British and females outnumbered males, and the authors suggested that clonal diversity may have been underestimated. Nearly half of unique spike-specific TCRs reportedly recognized epitopes outside regions mutated in the B.1.351 and B.1.1.7 variants. Vaccine-associated CD4 TCRs spanned the whole spike protein, with dominant responses in regions 160-218 and 743-854. After two AZD1222 doses, both the breadth and the depth of spike-specific TCRs were significantly higher than at day 0 and than in MenACWY recipients. Conclusions about previously exposed vaccinees were limited because only a handful of AZD1222 recipients were SARS-CoV-2 seropositive at baseline. Because no samples from the day 14 peak response were available, repertoires could be characterized only after the peak T cell response.

What this sample's time point label stands for: baseline before first vaccination. The vaccinee samples were drawn from two UK trials, COV001 and COV002, one of which was a single-blind randomized controlled phase 2/3 trial testing AZD1222 (ChAdOx1 nCoV-19) in healthy adults. For TCRbeta chain sequencing, PBMC samples were collected from trial participants at day 0 and at day 28 after the second dose. The CDR3 regions of human TCRbeta chains were analyzed by immunosequencing. In the original analysis: Repertoire TCRs were matched against a reference library of SARS-CoV-2-specific TCRs generated with the MIRA antigen-specificity platform. Breadth was defined as the fraction of unique TCRs that were SARS-CoV-2-associated. Depth was defined as the fraction of total T cells that were SARS-CoV-2-associated. Each spike-specific TCR was assigned to its reactive spike region and to a CD4 or CD8 class using the MIRA data. Log10-transformed breadth and depth values were compared by one-way ANOVA with Sidak's multiple comparisons tests. TCRdb limited this immuneACCESS table to in-frame rearrangements with V and J called. A share of clones is missing; checked studies link under half to unresolved V genes, and the rest is unexplained. V and J calls and clone size come straight from that table; D and trimming were deduced from the DNA. Present in this sample are 120,000 or so clones, 65% to 85% of which were seen just once. Approximately 4.6% of the sample goes to the ten largest clones.

Relative to germline, V is missing 6 bases and J is missing 13 bases, with 7 bases of the junction outside any gene match. Inclusive of the bounding cysteine and phenylalanine, the CDR3 is 12 residues long. Left in the record is the CDR3 DNA by itself, 36 bases read in frame from the first base. CDR1 and CDR2 are read off the germline V gene as MDHEN and SYDVKM. As for this clone: No cognate antigen has been identified for it. The sample holds no much larger clone one base away, and base qualities are not on file.

This TCR derives from an adult in good health. The chain couples TRBV28 to TRBJ1-4; TRBD1 matches 8 bases in the middle. This specimen was peripheral blood, taken on day 0 of AZD1222 vaccination. The DNA sequence reads TGTGCCAGCAGGCTGTTGACAGGGGTACTGTTTTTT. Its translation is CASRLLTGVLFF.